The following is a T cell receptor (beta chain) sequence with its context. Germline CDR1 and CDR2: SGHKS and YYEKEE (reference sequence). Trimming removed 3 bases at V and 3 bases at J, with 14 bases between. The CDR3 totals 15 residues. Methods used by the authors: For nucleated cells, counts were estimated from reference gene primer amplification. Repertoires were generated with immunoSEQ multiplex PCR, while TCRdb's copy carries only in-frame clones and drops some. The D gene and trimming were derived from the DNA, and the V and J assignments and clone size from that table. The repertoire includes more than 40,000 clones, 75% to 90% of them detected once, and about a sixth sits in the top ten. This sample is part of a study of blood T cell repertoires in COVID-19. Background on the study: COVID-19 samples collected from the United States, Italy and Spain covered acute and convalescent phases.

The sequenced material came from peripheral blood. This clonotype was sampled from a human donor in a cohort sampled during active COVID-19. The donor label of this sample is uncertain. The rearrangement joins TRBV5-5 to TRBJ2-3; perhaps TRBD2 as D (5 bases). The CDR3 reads CASSSEAGRTDTQYF. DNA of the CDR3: TGTGCCAGCAGCTCGGAGGCGGGCAGGACAGATACGCAGTATTTT.